This T cell receptor beta chain is drawn from a study of blood T cell repertoires in COVID-19. The table came from immunoSEQ multiplex PCR; TCRdb's copy has only in-frame clones and leaves some out. The repertoire has around 300,000 clones, roughly 89% of them found once; the top ten carry 6% to 7%. The sequence was collected from a woman aged 40-49 years who had recovered from COVID-19. Sequenced material: PBMCs or T cells enriched from blood (not recorded which).

CDR3 sequence reads: CASSKSLTSGRTYEQYF. The CDR3 DNA sequence: TGTGCCAGCAGTAAATCTCTGACTAGCGGGAGGACCTACGAGCAGTACTTC. The chain joins TRBV6-2 or TRBV6-3 to TRBJ2-7; 13 nucleotides align to TRBD2. V was pared by 5 bases and J by 2 bases, with 9 bases of the junction left unmatched. Germline V CDR1 and CDR2: MNHEY, SVGEGT. CDR3 length: 17 amino acids.